This T cell receptor beta chain derives from a study of blood T cell repertoires in COVID-19. Background on the study: The samples span acute and convalescent COVID-19 from the United States, Italy and Spain. PBMCs, B-cell-depleted T cells, or T cells were the source of the cDNA or gDNA that made up the material.

Original processing notes: Reference gene primers were amplified, and this amplification served to estimate nucleated cell counts. Sequenced by immunoSEQ multiplex PCR; TCRdb stores in-frame clones only, minus some. D and trimming come from the DNA, and the V and J calls and clone size come from that table. The sample contains over 300,000 clones, 80% to 90% of which appear only once. Germline CDR1 is SGHRS and CDR2 is YFSETQ. The CDR3 is made up of 15 amino acids. Unmatched junction bases numbered 4, after V lost 0 bases and J lost 5 bases. Source material: peripheral blood. The gene calls are TRBV5-1 and TRBJ1-2, with 10 bases fitting TRBD1. This TCR derives from a man in his forties with acute or convalescent COVID-19. The CDR3 DNA sequence: TGCGCCAGCAGCTTGGAGGGACAGGGGCCATATGGCTACACCTTC. It yields the protein CASSLEGQGPYGYTF.